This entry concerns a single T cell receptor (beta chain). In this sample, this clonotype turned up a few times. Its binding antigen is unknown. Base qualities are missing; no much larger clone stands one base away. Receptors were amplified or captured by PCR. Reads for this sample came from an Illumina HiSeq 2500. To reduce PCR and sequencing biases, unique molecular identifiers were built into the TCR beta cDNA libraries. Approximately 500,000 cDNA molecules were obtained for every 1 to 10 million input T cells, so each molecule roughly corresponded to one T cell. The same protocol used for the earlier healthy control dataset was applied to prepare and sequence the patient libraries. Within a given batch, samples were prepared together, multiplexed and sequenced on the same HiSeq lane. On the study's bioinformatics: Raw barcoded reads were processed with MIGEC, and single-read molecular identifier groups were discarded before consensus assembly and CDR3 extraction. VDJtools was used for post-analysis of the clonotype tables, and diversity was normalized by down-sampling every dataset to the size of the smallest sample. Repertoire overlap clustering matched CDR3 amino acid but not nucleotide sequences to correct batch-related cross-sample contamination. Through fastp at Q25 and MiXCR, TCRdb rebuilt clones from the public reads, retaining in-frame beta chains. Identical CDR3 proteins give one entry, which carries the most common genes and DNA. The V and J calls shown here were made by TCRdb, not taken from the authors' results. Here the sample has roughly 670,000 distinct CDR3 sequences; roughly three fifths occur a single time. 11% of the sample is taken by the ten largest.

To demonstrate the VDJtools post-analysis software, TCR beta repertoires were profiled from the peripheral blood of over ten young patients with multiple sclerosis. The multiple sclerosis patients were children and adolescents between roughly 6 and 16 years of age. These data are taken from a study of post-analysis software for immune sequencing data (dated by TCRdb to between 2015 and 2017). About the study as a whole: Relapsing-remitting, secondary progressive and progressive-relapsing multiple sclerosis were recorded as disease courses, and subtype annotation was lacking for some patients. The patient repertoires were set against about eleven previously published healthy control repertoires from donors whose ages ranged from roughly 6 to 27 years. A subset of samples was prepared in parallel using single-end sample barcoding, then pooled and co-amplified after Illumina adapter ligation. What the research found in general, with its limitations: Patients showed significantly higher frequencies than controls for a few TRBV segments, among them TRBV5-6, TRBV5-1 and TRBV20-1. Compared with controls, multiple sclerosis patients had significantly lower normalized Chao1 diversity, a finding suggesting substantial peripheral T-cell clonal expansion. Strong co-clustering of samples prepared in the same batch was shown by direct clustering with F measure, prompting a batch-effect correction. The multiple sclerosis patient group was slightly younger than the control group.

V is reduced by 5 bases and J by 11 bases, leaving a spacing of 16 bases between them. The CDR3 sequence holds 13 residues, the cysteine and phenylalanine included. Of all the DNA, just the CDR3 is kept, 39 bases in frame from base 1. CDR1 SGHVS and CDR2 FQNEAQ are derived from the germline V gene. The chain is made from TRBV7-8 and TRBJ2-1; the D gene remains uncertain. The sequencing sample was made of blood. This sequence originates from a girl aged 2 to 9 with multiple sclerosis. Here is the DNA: TGTGCCAGCAGCCCCCTTTCTCCCTCGAAGCAGTTCTTC. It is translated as CASSPLSPSKQFF.